This TCR beta chain was recorded in a study of shared clonotypes between healthy human individuals. Findings of the study overall: It was the non-shared clonotypes that had lower generation probabilities than clonotypes shared by all four donors. Incompleteness in sorted-subset sequencing, despite large depth, was shown by rarefaction.

Free of recent acute infections or vaccinations, the donors were healthy HIV-negative adults. Assay used: immunoSEQ multiplex PCR; TCRdb lists only in-frame clones, some missing. This table holds a few million clones, around nine tenths found once. Remarks on this clone: What it recognizes is unknown.

Germline CDR1 and CDR2: MNHNS and SASEGT. The CDR3 is 14 amino acids. With 5 bases clipped from V and 5 bases from J, the junction kept 2 bases outside the gene matches. The sequence was collected from a man aged 18-30 years in good health. J is TRBJ1-6 and V is TRBV6-1; 8 bases line up with TRBD1. The sequencing sample was made of naive CD4+ T cells sorted from blood. Subset given: CD45RA+ positively selected. The CDR3 here is CASSLTGDNSPLHF. The DNA of the CDR3 is TGTGCCAGCAGTTTGACAGGGGATAATTCACCCCTCCACTTT.